Shown below are 20 T cell receptor beta chains from a single sample sequenced in a study of early T cells in non-severe SARS-CoV-2 infection. TCRdb passed the 5' RACE reads through MiXCR, listing each CDR3 protein once. The repertoire holds more than 80,000 distinct CDR3 sequences, with approximately 14% as singletons. The sequenced sample was whole blood. Receptors were obtained from an adult who was a healthcare worker with PCR-confirmed SARS-CoV-2 infection or an uninfected control (not recorded which).

The chain has TRBV20-1 and TRBJ2-3, with TRBD2 as a possible D gene (6 bases). With 6 bases removed from V and 4 bases from J, the gap between germline ends came to 20 bases. Germline CDR1 reads DFQATT; CDR2 reads SNEGSKA (reference sequence). The CDR3 loop spans 15 amino acids. This CDR3 is CSATKPGLKADTQYF. The DNA of the CDR3 is TGCAGTGCCACGAAACCGGGACTTAAAGCAGATACGCAGTATTTT.

This clonotype was counted only a few times. The chain joins TRBV18 to TRBJ2-5; D unclear. CDR3 length: 13 residues. Germline V gene sequence: CDR1 KGHSH, CDR2 LQKENI. Trimming took 2 bases from V and 1 from J, leaving 5 bases between them. CDR3 sequence (DNA): TGTGCCAGCTCACCAGGTTTCCAAGAGACCCAGTACTTC. Translating it yields CASSPGFQETQYF.

This clonotype was seen a handful of times. The chain joins TRBV5-6 to TRBJ2-1; the match to TRBD2 covers 12 bases. Germline CDR1 is SGHDT and CDR2 is YYEEEE. The J segment lost 3 bases and the V segment lost 2 bases, leaving 18 bases of the junction unmatched. The CDR3 runs 21 residues. Here the CDR3 DNA reads TGTGCCAGCAGCTTCCCAGCTATTCTAGCGGGAGGGCCTTGGGGCTACAATGAGCAGTTCTTC. Translated: CASSFPAILAGGPWGYNEQFF.

This clonotype was detected only a few times. The rearrangement links TRBV20-1 to TRBJ1-2, with TRBD1 as a possible D gene (5 bases). The CDR3 is made up of 12 amino acids. CDR1 is DFQATT and CDR2 is SNEGSKA in the germline V gene (reference sequence). V shed 5 bases and J shed 5 bases, with 12 bases lying between them. The CDR3 loop reads CSAHVGQYGYTF. CDR3 coding DNA: TGCAGTGCTCACGTGGGGCAGTATGGCTACACCTTC.

The genes are TRBV12-3 or TRBV12-4 and TRBJ1-1; D ambiguous. Trimming left V 4 bases short and J 5 bases short, with 14 bases between. This CDR3 has 14 residues. The CDR3 nucleotides are TGTGCCAGCAGTTCGAATTCCGGGTTGACTGAAGCTTTCTTT. The encoded protein is CASSSNSGLTEAFF.

The V call is TRBV4-2, the J call TRBJ2-1; D tentatively fits TRBD1 or TRBD2 (5 bases each). The CDR3 covers 15 residues. V was shortened by 0 bases and J by 4 bases, with 10 bases between the two germline ends. Germline CDR1 LGHNA, CDR2 YNFKEQ. The CDR3: CASSQDRGSYNEQFF. The CDR3 DNA sequence: TGTGCCAGCAGCCAAGATCGGGGCAGTTACAATGAGCAGTTCTTC.

The chain recombines TRBV12-3 or TRBV12-4 with TRBJ2-1; 8 positions agree with TRBD1. The CDR3 is 13 amino acids. With 6 bases clipped from V and 8 bases from J, the junction kept 6 bases outside the gene matches. The CDR3 bases are TGTGCCAGCAGCCCTGGACAGGGCTATGAGCAGTTCTTC. Encoded protein: CASSPGQGYEQFF.

This chain links TRBV24-1 with TRBJ2-5; D is unresolved. Germline CDR1 reads KGHDR; CDR2 reads SFDVKD. V was shortened by 4 bases and J by 7 bases, with 6 bases between the two germline ends. The CDR3 has 11 amino acids. The chain's CDR3 is CATSDQWTQYF. CDR3 DNA sequence: TGTGCCACCAGTGACCAGTGGACCCAGTACTTC.

There are a few counts of this clonotype. The chain has TRBV1 and TRBJ1-2. TRBV1 is shown as a pseudogene. The CDR3 length is 18 residues. The CDR3 coding sequence is TGCACCAGCAGTCCGATGAGGGGACTACTCGGGGGAAGGAGTGGCTACACCTTC. It codes for CTSSPMRGLLGGRSGYTF.

This clonotype appeared a few times. The chain links TRBV6-5 to TRBJ2-1; tentatively, D is TRBD2 (5 bases). V lost 2 bases and J 3 bases, leaving 11 bases between the germline ends. Per the germline V gene, CDR1 is MNHEY and CDR2 is SVGAGI. The CDR3 sequence is 15 residues long. CDR3 coding DNA: TGTGCCAGCAGTTACGGGAGATCGGGCTACAATGAGCAGTTCTTC. Its protein product is CASSYGRSGYNEQFF.

The chain uses TRBV7-9 and TRBJ2-1; 13 bases agree with TRBD2. The CDR3 is made up of 22 amino acids. Per germline, CDR1 SEHNR and CDR2 FQNEAQ (reference sequence). V gave up 2 bases and J gave up 7 bases; unmatched junction bases: 23. DNA for the CDR3: TGTGCCAGCAGCTTATACAGGGCAACTAGCGGGAGGGGCCCAGTGGTATTGAATGAGCAGTTCTTC. It is translated as CASSLYRATSGRGPVVLNEQFF. The complete variable domain, with remaining parts taken from reference TRBV7-9 and TRBJ2-1, reads DTGVSQNPRHKITKRGQNVTFRCDPISEHNRLYWYRQTLGQGPEFLTYFQNEAQLEKSRLLSDRFSAERPKGSFSTLEIQRTEQGDSAMYLCASSLYRATSGRGPVVLNEQFFGPGTRLTVL.

As for this clonotype: Here the CDR3 omits its conserved ending phenylalanine or tryptophan, so a read error is the likely source. V gene TRBV5-1 combines with J gene TRBJ2-2; the match to TRBD2 covers 8 bases. Trimming cost V 0 bases and J 4 bases; bases outside gene matches: 5. CDR3 length: 16 amino acids. The germline gives CDR1 SGHRS, CDR2 YFSETQ. The DNA of the CDR3 is TGCGCCAGCAGCTTGGTACCTAGCGGGTCCACCGGGGAGCTGTTTTCT. It encodes CASSLVPSGSTGELFS.

This clonotype showed up just a few times. This CDR3 reads CASSPLAKSSYNEQFF. CDR3 bases: TGTGCCAGCAGTCCTCTAGCGAAGAGCTCCTACAATGAGCAGTTCTTC. The chain joins TRBV11-3 to TRBJ2-1; D might be TRBD2 (6 bases). The length of the CDR3 is 16 residues. CDR1 is SGHNT, CDR2 YENEEA, per germline. V was shortened by 6 bases and J by 0 bases, with 15 bases between the two germline ends.

This clonotype was seen only a few times. CDR3 nucleotide sequence: TGTGCCAGCAGTTCGACAGGGTCGGTCTATGGCTACACCTTC. This encodes CASSSTGSVYGYTF. The V gene is TRBV27, the J gene TRBJ1-2; TRBD1 matches 7 bases. Germline loops: CDR1 MNHEY, CDR2 SMNVEV (reference sequence). Trimming at V came to 4 bases and at J to 4 bases, leaving 6 bases not matched to a gene. The CDR3 is 14 amino acids.

The chain recombines TRBV6-1 with TRBJ2-7, with 8 bases matching TRBD1. The CDR3 consists of 16 residues. Germline lookup yields CDR1 MNHNS and CDR2 SASEGT. Trimming at V came to 0 bases and at J to 3 bases, leaving 7 bases not matched to a gene. CDR3 nucleotides: TGTGCCAGCAGTGAAGCGCGGACAGGGCTAGGCTACGAGCAGTACTTC. This gives the protein CASSEARTGLGYEQYF.

This clonotype was seen many times. The V and J genes are TRBV20-1 and TRBJ1-5; no reliable D call. V dropped 3 bases and J dropped 5 bases, with 26 bases sitting between them. CDR1 and CDR2 (germline): DFQATT, SNEGSKA (reference sequence). CDR3 length equals 18 residues. The DNA for the CDR3 is TGCAGTGCTAGTCCCAGACCGAGTTCCCTGGGGTGGGATCAGCCCCAGCATTTT. Amino acid sequence: CSASPRPSSLGWDQPQHF.

V and J are TRBV12-3 or TRBV12-4 and TRBJ2-7; D not resolved. The ends were cut back, 1 base at V and 2 bases at J, with 6 bases in the middle. The CDR3 runs 13 residues. The CDR3 DNA reads as TGTGCCAGCAGTTTAGGCCCGACCTACGAGCAGTACTTC. Translation: CASSLGPTYEQYF.

V is TRBV5-6 and J is TRBJ1-2; D remains unclear. Germline CDR1 and CDR2: SGHDT and YYEEEE. Trimming left V 2 bases short and J 4 bases short, with 12 bases between. This CDR3 spans 14 amino acids. The CDR3 coding sequence is TGTGCCAGCAGCTTATTAGCCAGTTCCTATGGCTACACCTTC. Amino acids: CASSLLASSYGYTF.

The rearrangement links TRBV12-3 or TRBV12-4 to TRBJ1-5; the D is unclear. CDR3 size: 13 residues. Trimming stripped 3 bases from V and 4 bases from J, with 7 bases between. The CDR3 DNA follows: TGTGCCAGCAGTTTTAGGATTAATCAGCCCCAGCATTTT. Encoded protein: CASSFRINQPQHF.

There are a few counts of this clonotype. The chain joins TRBV11-3 to TRBJ2-5, with D hard to call. Germline loops: CDR1 SGHNT, CDR2 YENEEA. V was clipped by 3 bases and J by 0 bases, with 8 bases between them. The CDR3 consists of 14 residues. The CDR3 here is CASSFGGNQETQYF. CDR3 coding DNA: TGTGCCAGCAGCTTTGGCGGCAACCAAGAGACCCAGTACTTC. The full variable domain, its missing parts supplied by reference TRBV11-3 and TRBJ2-5, is EAGVVQSPRYKIIEKKQPVAFWCNPISGHNTLYWYLQNLGQGPELLIRYENEEAVDDSQLPKDRFSAERLKGVDSTLKIQPAELGDSAVYLCASSFGGNQETQYFGPGTRLLVL.